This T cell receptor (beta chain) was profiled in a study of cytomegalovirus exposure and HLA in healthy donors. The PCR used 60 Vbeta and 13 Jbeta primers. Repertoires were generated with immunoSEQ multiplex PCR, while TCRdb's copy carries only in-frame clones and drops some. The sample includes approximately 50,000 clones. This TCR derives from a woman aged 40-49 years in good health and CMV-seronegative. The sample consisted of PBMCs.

This CDR3 reads CAIRPSDREDQPQHF. CDR3 bases: TGTGCCATCAGACCTTCAGACAGGGAGGATCAGCCCCAGCATTTT. The chain carries TRBV10-3 and TRBJ1-5; 7 nucleotides line up with TRBD1. Trimming cost V 6 bases and J 5 bases; bases outside gene matches: 10. CDR3 length: 15 residues. Per the germline V gene, CDR1 is ENHRY and CDR2 is SYGVKD.